This entry lists 19 T cell receptor beta chains sequenced from one sample in a study of blood T cell repertoires in COVID-19. The assay was immunoSEQ multiplex PCR, and TCRdb's table has in-frame clones only and misses some. The sample consists of about 78,000 clones, around nine tenths of them appearing once. Input material: peripheral blood. These receptor sequences come from a woman older than 75 with active or convalescent COVID-19.

J is TRBJ2-2 and V is TRBV30, with a weak D call TRBD1 (5 bases). Germline loops: CDR1 GTSNPN, CDR2 SVGIG (reference sequence). V was clipped by 2 bases and J by 5 bases, with 9 bases between them. CDR3 length: 13 residues. CDR3 region: CAWSQGRTGELFF. CDR3 sequence (DNA): TGTGCCTGGAGTCAGGGAAGAACCGGGGAGCTGTTTTTT.

V usage is TRBV3-1 (or the pseudogene TRBV3-2) and J usage is TRBJ2-1, with 12 bases aligning to TRBD2. V lost 1 base and J lost 5; bases outside the gene matches: 6. The CDR3 is 17 residues long. Germline V CDR1 and CDR2: LGHDT, YNNKEL (reference sequence). In DNA form, the CDR3 reads TGTGCCAGCAGCCAAGTGCCTAGCGGGGGGGCCCACAATGAGCAGTTCTTC. Protein: CASSQVPSGGAHNEQFF.

The sample holds a few counts of this clone. The chain combines TRBV7-2 with TRBJ1-1; D might be TRBD1 (6 bases). From germline, CDR1 is SGHTA and CDR2 FQGNSA. The CDR3 contains 14 residues. Trimming shortened V by 5 bases and J by 4 bases, and 14 bases separated the two germline ends. This CDR3 is CASSHRVAFTEAFF. DNA for the CDR3: TGTGCCAGCAGCCACAGGGTTGCCTTCACTGAAGCTTTCTTT.

The CDR3 here is CATSSVRGDQETQYF. For the CDR3, the DNA is TGTGCCACCAGTAGCGTGCGGGGGGACCAAGAGACCCAGTACTTC. The chain combines TRBV24-1 with TRBJ2-5; 8 nucleotides align to TRBD2. The V segment lost 6 bases and the J segment 0 bases; nucleotides outside the gene matches: 5. The CDR3 has 15 residues. The germline CDR1 and CDR2 sequences are KGHDR and SFDVKD.

This rearrangement joins TRBV3-1 (or the pseudogene TRBV3-2) to TRBJ2-1; D unresolved. The CDR3 totals 13 residues. Germline lookup yields CDR1 LGHDT and CDR2 YNNKEL (reference sequence). The germline V and J ends were trimmed by 0 bases and 5 bases, with 5 bases remaining between them. The CDR3 is CASSQDLDNEQFF. The DNA for the CDR3 is TGTGCCAGCAGCCAAGATCTTGACAATGAGCAGTTCTTC.

This rearrangement joins TRBV5-1 to TRBJ2-2; TRBD1 aligns across 8 bases. This CDR3 contains 17 residues. Germline loops: CDR1 SGHRS, CDR2 YFSETQ. V trimming: 2 bases; J trimming: 0 bases; junction bases outside the gene matches: 6. This CDR3 is CASSFTEGQANTGELFF. The CDR3 DNA reads TGCGCCAGCAGCTTTACTGAGGGACAGGCGAACACCGGGGAGCTGTTTTTT.

This chain joins TRBV6-6 and TRBJ1-2, with D possibly TRBD1 on 5 matching bases. V gave up 0 bases and J gave up 4 bases, with 6 bases separating them. Germline V gene lookup returns CDR1 MNHNY and CDR2 SVGAGI (reference sequence). The CDR3 has 13 residues. CDR3 in DNA: TGTGCCAGCAGTTACTCCGACAGCTATGGCTACACCTTC. Its translation is CASSYSDSYGYTF.

This chain links TRBV25-1 with TRBJ1-2; TRBD1 matches 8 bases. V lost 6 bases to trimming and J lost 2 bases; unmatched junction nucleotides: 5. The germline CDR1 and CDR2 sequences are MGHDK and SYGVNS. The CDR3 length is 14 residues. DNA of the CDR3: TGTGCCAGCAGCCCCGGACAGGGAAACTATGGCTACACCTTC. Translated, it gives CASSPGQGNYGYTF.

J is TRBJ1-1 and V is TRBV12-3 or TRBV12-4, with 7 bases lining up with TRBD1. Trimming removed 6 bases from V and 1 base from J; junction bases left unmatched: 2. The CDR3 contains 13 residues. The CDR3 protein is CASSGDRNTEAFF. The DNA for the CDR3 is TGTGCCAGCAGCGGGGACAGGAACACTGAAGCTTTCTTT.

The chain uses TRBV7-2 and TRBJ2-3, with 8 bases lining up with TRBD2. Trimming removed 6 bases from V and 0 bases from J; junction bases left unmatched: 8. The CDR3 covers 16 residues. The germline CDR1 and CDR2 sequences are SGHTA and FQGNSA. The CDR3 loop reads CASRFGLAASTDTQYF. In nucleotides, the CDR3 is TGTGCCAGCAGATTTGGACTAGCAGCTAGCACAGATACGCAGTATTTT.

The chain recombines TRBV19 with TRBJ1-5, with TRBD1 identical over 7 bases. CDR3 size: 13 residues. The germline gives CDR1 LNHDA, CDR2 SQIVND (reference sequence). The V segment lost 5 bases and the J segment 6 bases; nucleotides outside the gene matches: 4. The CDR3 coding sequence is TGTGCCAGTAGTGACCAGGGGGGTCAGCCCCAGCATTTT. Its translation is CASSDQGGQPQHF.

This chain links TRBV5-8 with TRBJ2-6; D perhaps matches TRBD1 (6 bases). Germline assignment: CDR1 SGHTS and CDR2 YDEGEE. Trimming cost V 0 bases and J 0 bases, with 7 bases left between them. The CDR3 is 16 amino acids. The CDR3 loop is CASSLGTASGANVLTF. CDR3 DNA sequence: TGTGCCAGCAGCTTGGGGACAGCCTCTGGGGCCAACGTCCTGACTTTC.

V is TRBV2 and J is TRBJ1-5; 8 bases are shared with TRBD1. Germline values: CDR1 SNHLY, CDR2 FYNNEI. The CDR3 loop spans 14 amino acids. The trim removed 7 bases at V and 2 bases at J, leaving 4 bases unmatched. The chain's CDR3 is CASMQDRGNQPQHF. The CDR3 DNA sequence: TGTGCCAGCATGCAGGACAGGGGCAATCAGCCCCAGCATTTT.

This clone was detected once. The genes are TRBV7-2 and TRBJ2-5, with 10 positions matching TRBD2. Germline V CDR1 and CDR2: SGHTA, FQGNSA. The CDR3 is 16 amino acids. J was trimmed by 4 bases and V by 4 bases; bases with no gene match: 9. CDR3 bases: TGTGCCAGCAGCTCCTCCAGCGGGAGGGCCCTAGAGACCCAGTACTTC. Translated: CASSSSSGRALETQYF.

The J gene is TRBJ1-1, the V gene TRBV6-5; 7 bases map to TRBD1. This CDR3 is built from 15 residues. Germline trimming cut 7 bases from V and 4 bases from J; bases unmatched to any gene: 12. Looked up from germline, CDR1 is MNHEY and CDR2 is SVGAGI. As DNA, the CDR3 is TGTGCCAGCACCGGAAGACAGGGAGGATTCACTGAAGCTTTCTTT. Its translation: CASTGRQGGFTEAFF.

The chain uses TRBV6-5 and TRBJ1-3; weak D call: TRBD1 (5 bases). The CDR3 spans 16 residues. Trimming took 0 bases from V and 7 from J, leaving 16 bases between them. Germline CDR1 is MNHEY and CDR2 is SVGAGI. The CDR3 reads CASSYSNLGGWNTIYF. In nucleotides, the CDR3 is TGTGCCAGCAGTTACTCGAACCTGGGGGGGTGGAACACCATATATTTT.

The chain employs TRBV7-3 and TRBJ2-1, with 7 bases identical to TRBD2. This CDR3 has 15 residues. V was pared by 2 bases and J by 7 bases, with 8 bases of the junction left unmatched. Per germline, CDR1 SGHTA and CDR2 FQGTGA. The CDR3 loop is CASSLGGAGGNEQFF. The CDR3 region has the DNA TGTGCCAGCAGCTTAGGCGGGGCCGGGGGGAATGAGCAGTTCTTC.

This clone appeared once. The genes are TRBV7-2 and TRBJ2-2; 8 bases line up with TRBD2. Germline assignment: CDR1 SGHTA and CDR2 FQGNSA. V shed 5 bases and J 7 bases; nucleotides not matched to a gene: 12. The CDR3 has 16 residues. In nucleotides, the CDR3 is TGTGCCAGCAGCCTACTCGGACTAGCCTCTGGCGGGGAGCTGTTTTTT. This gives the protein CASSLLGLASGGELFF. Full variable domain (rest looked up from reference TRBV7-2 and TRBJ2-2): GAGVSQSPSNKVTEKGKDVELRCDPISGHTALYWYRQSLGQGLEFLIYFQGNSAPDKSGLPSDRFSAERTGGSVSTLTIQRTQQEDSAVYLCASSLLGLASGGELFFGEGSRLTVL.

This sequence joins TRBV7-2 and TRBJ2-5; D may be TRBD1 (5 bases). Trimming shortened V by 1 base and J by 5 bases, and 11 bases separated the two germline ends. The CDR3 runs 14 residues. Germline lookup yields CDR1 SGHTA and CDR2 FQGNSA. CDR3 residues: CASSLDPGWETQYF. CDR3 bases: TGTGCCAGCAGCTTAGATCCAGGGTGGGAGACCCAGTACTTC. The full variable domain, its missing parts supplied by reference TRBV7-2 and TRBJ2-5, is GAGVSQSPSNKVTEKGKDVELRCDPISGHTALYWYRQSLGQGLEFLIYFQGNSAPDKSGLPSDRFSAERTGGSVSTLTIQRTQQEDSAVYLCASSLDPGWETQYFGPGTRLLVL.